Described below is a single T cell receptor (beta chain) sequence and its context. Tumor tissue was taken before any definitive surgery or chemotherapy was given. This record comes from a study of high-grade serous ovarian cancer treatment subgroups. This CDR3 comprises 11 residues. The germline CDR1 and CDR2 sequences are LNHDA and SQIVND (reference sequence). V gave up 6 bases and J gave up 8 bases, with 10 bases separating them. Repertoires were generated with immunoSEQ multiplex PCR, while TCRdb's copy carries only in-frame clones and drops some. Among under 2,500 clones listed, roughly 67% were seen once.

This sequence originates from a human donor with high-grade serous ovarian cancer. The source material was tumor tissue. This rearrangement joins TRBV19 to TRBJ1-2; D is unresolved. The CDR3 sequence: CASSQTRGYTF. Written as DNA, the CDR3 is TGTGCCAGTAGCCAGACGCGGGGCTACACCTTC.